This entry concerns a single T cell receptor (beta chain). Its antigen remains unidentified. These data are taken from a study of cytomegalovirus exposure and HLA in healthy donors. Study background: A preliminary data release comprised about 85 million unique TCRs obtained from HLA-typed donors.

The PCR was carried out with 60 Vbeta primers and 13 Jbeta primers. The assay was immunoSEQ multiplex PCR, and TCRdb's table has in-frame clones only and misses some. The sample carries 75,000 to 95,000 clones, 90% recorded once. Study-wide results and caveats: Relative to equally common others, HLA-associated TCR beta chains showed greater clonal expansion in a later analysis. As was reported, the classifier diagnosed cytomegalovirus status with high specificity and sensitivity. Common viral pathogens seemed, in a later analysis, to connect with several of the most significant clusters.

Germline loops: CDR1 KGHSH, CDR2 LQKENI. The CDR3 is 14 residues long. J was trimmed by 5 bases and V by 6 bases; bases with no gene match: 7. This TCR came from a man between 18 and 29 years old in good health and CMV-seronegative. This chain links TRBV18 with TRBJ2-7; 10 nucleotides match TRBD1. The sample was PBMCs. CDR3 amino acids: CASSQGTGVNEQYF. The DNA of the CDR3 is TGTGCCAGCTCGCAGGGGACAGGGGTAAACGAGCAGTACTTC.